These 21 T cell receptor beta chains were all obtained from the same sample, sequenced in a study of neoadjuvant nivolumab and ipilimumab in lung cancer. Data came from immunoSEQ multiplex PCR; TCRdb stores just in-frame clones and leaves some out. Of some 18,000 clones in the sample, over 70% were seen once. Sequenced material: peripheral blood, taken before neoadjuvant nivolumab, alone or with ipilimumab. These receptors all stem from an adult with non-small cell lung cancer.

This clone came up a few times. The chain combines TRBV7-2 with TRBJ2-2, with TRBD2 matching 7 bases. Germline V lookup: CDR1 SGHTA, CDR2 FQGNSA. V shed 5 bases, J shed 5 bases, and the junction held 8 bases outside the gene matches. The length of the CDR3 is 15 residues. The CDR3 spells CASSLQAGWTGELFF. CDR3 DNA: TGTGCCAGCAGCCTTCAAGCGGGATGGACCGGGGAGCTGTTTTTT.

The chain has TRBV7-3 and TRBJ1-2, with D unclear. Trimming removed 6 bases from V and 8 bases from J, with 19 bases in between. The CDR3 sequence is 14 residues long. The V gene's germline CDR1 is SGHTA and CDR2 FQGTGA. CDR3 in amino acids: CASSSGPYSNGYTF. The CDR3 region has the DNA TGTGCCAGCAGTTCCGGGCCCTATAGCAACGGCTACACCTTC.

This chain uses TRBV4-1 with TRBJ2-7; 8 bases are shared with TRBD2. This CDR3 has 15 amino acids. J lost 2 bases, V lost 1 base, and 4 bases had no gene match. Germline values: CDR1 MGHRA, CDR2 YSYEKL. The CDR3, as DNA: TGCGCCAGCAGCCAAGCAGGACTAGCCCCCTACGAGCAGTACTTC. Translated: CASSQAGLAPYEQYF.

This CDR3 reads CASSATQREAQETQYF. CDR3 DNA sequence: TGTGCCAGCAGCGCCACTCAGCGGGAGGCCCAAGAGACCCAGTACTTC. The chain employs TRBV9 and TRBJ2-5, with TRBD2 identical over 9 bases. This CDR3 has 16 residues. J was trimmed by 1 base and V by 3 bases; bases with no gene match: 7. In germline, CDR1 is SGDLS, CDR2 YYNGEE.

The chain uses TRBV7-3 and TRBJ2-2, with 9 nucleotides matching TRBD1. Trimming removed 7 bases from V and 5 bases from J; junction bases left unmatched: 8. Looked up from germline, CDR1 is SGHTA and CDR2 is FQGTGA. CDR3 length: 15 amino acids. CDR3 coding DNA: TGTGCCAGCACCGTCGGACAGGGGAAGACCGGGGAGCTGTTTTTT. It codes for CASTVGQGKTGELFF. Complete variable domain (other parts from reference TRBV7-3 and TRBJ2-2): GAGVSQTPSNKVTEKGKYVELRCDPISGHTALYWYRQSLGQGPEFLIYFQGTGAADDSGLPNDRFFAVRPEGSVSTLKIQRTERGDSAVYLCASTVGQGKTGELFFGEGSRLTVL.

This chain connects TRBV7-9 to TRBJ2-1, with 9 positions matching TRBD2. This CDR3 is 14 amino acids long. Germline CDR1 reads SEHNR; CDR2 reads FQNEAQ (reference sequence). V shed 1 base, J shed 6 bases, and the junction held 1 base outside the gene matches. This CDR3 reads CASSLGGGVNEQFF. DNA for the CDR3: TGTGCCAGCAGCTTAGGCGGGGGGGTCAATGAGCAGTTCTTC. The variable domain in full, completed from reference TRBV7-9 and TRBJ2-1, reads DTGVSQNPRHKITKRGQNVTFRCDPISEHNRLYWYRQTLGQGPEFLTYFQNEAQLEKSRLLSDRFSAERPKGSFSTLEIQRTEQGDSAMYLCASSLGGGVNEQFFGPGTRLTVL.

The CDR3: CASSFTGLAGVWNPYEQYF. The CDR3 DNA follows: TGTGCCAGCAGCTTCACGGGACTAGCGGGAGTATGGAACCCCTACGAGCAGTACTTC. V and J are TRBV7-9 and TRBJ2-7; 14 positions agree with TRBD2. CDR1 SEHNR and CDR2 FQNEAQ come from the germline V gene (reference sequence). The CDR3 consists of 19 residues. Trimming took 3 bases from V and 2 from J; bases not matched to a gene: 12.

The chain uses TRBV7-2 and TRBJ2-3; D call uncertain. V lost 5 bases and J 2 bases, leaving 5 bases between the germline ends. The germline gives CDR1 SGHTA, CDR2 FQGNSA. The CDR3 contains 12 residues. The CDR3 sequence: CASSTSTDTQYF. As DNA, the CDR3 is TGTGCCAGCAGCACTTCCACAGATACGCAGTATTTT.

This clone was observed a single time. V and J are TRBV4-2 and TRBJ1-4; no clear D gene. V gave up 0 bases and J gave up 8 bases, with 10 bases separating them. This CDR3 is built from 14 residues. Germline V gene sequence: CDR1 LGHNA, CDR2 YNFKEQ. In DNA form, the CDR3 reads TGTGCCAGCAGCCAAGATTTGGCGTCCGAAAAACTGTTTTTT. Translating it yields CASSQDLASEKLFF.

The chain is built from TRBV10-3 and TRBJ1-1; the D is unclear. The germline V and J ends were trimmed by 3 bases and 2 bases, with 10 bases remaining between them. Looked up from germline, CDR1 is ENHRY and CDR2 is SYGVKD. CDR3 length: 14 residues. The CDR3: CAISDRSGNTEAFF. The CDR3 coding sequence is TGTGCCATCAGTGATCGGTCGGGAAACACTGAAGCTTTCTTT.

This chain joins TRBV5-6 and TRBJ2-3, with 11 bases identical to TRBD1. Germline trimming cut 5 bases from V and 4 bases from J; bases unmatched to any gene: 6. Germline CDR1 reads SGHDT; CDR2 reads YYEEEE. This CDR3 is 15 amino acids long. The DNA for the CDR3 is TGTGCCAGCAGAGGGACAGGGGGTCCCCCAGATACGCAGTATTTT. Amino acids: CASRGTGGPPDTQYF.

V usage is TRBV18 and J usage is TRBJ2-3, with TRBD1 as a possible D gene (5 bases). The CDR3 runs 16 residues. Trimming pared 0 bases from V and 5 bases from J, leaving 15 bases between. Germline loops: CDR1 KGHSH, CDR2 LQKENI. CDR3 region: CASSPPTATTLDTQYF. CDR3 DNA sequence: TGTGCCAGCTCACCACCGACAGCCACGACCCTAGATACGCAGTATTTT.

The chain links TRBV11-2 to TRBJ1-1, with TRBD1 matching 7 bases. The junction had 3 bases not matched to a gene; V was cut back by 5 bases and J by 0 bases. Germline CDR1 SGHAT, CDR2 FQNNGV. The CDR3 is 14 amino acids. CDR3 region: CASSAGQMNTEAFF. CDR3 DNA sequence: TGTGCCAGCAGCGCGGGACAGATGAACACTGAAGCTTTCTTT. Using reference TRBV11-2 and TRBJ1-1 for the parts outside the CDR3, the full variable domain is EAGVAQSPRYKIIEKRQSVAFWCNPISGHATLYWYQQILGQGPKLLIQFQNNGVVDDSQLPKDRFSAERLKGVDSTLKIQPAKLEDSAVYLCASSAGQMNTEAFFGQGTRLTVV.

This clone was found once. J is TRBJ1-5 and V is TRBV4-3; the D gene is possibly TRBD1 (5 bases). Germline V lookup: CDR1 LGHNA, CDR2 YSLEER. Between the trimmed V and J ends, which lost 1 base and 9 bases, there was a span of 16 bases. This CDR3 has 15 amino acids. As DNA, the CDR3 is TGCGCCAGCAGCCAAGCGTTCGAGGGGACCTCGCCCCAGCATTTT. Its translation is CASSQAFEGTSPQHF.

The V call is TRBV7-2, the J call TRBJ2-5, with 10 bases identical to TRBD2. Trimming took 1 base from V and 7 from J; bases not matched to a gene: 9. Germline lookup yields CDR1 SGHTA and CDR2 FQGNSA. The CDR3 spans 16 residues. In DNA form, the CDR3 reads TGTGCCAGCAGCTTAGTTGGACTAGCGGCGGGGGGGACCCAGTACTTC. Translated: CASSLVGLAAGGTQYF.

This clone has a single count. The V call is TRBV5-6, the J call TRBJ2-1, with D unresolved. CDR1 is SGHDT, CDR2 YYEEEE, per germline. The germline V and J ends were trimmed by 0 bases and 7 bases, with 20 bases remaining between them. The CDR3 spans 17 residues. The CDR3 DNA reads TGTGCCAGCAGCTTGGCCGTAGTATGGTCGGGCGCAAATGAGCAGTTCTTC. Protein sequence: CASSLAVVWSGANEQFF.

A few counts support this clone. The genes are TRBV7-3 and TRBJ2-1; D gene uncertain. The CDR3 extends over 13 amino acids. V lost 2 bases, J lost 8 bases, and 10 bases lay in between. Germline lookup yields CDR1 SGHTA and CDR2 FQGTGA. CDR3 in amino acids: CASSLQPDDEQFF. CDR3 DNA: TGTGCCAGCAGCTTACAGCCAGACGATGAGCAGTTCTTC.

Comments on this clone: The junction departs from the called germline gene at one end, perhaps through a read error. The chain is built from TRBV11-2 and TRBJ2-7; 7 bases fit TRBD1. Germline V gene sequence: CDR1 SGHAT, CDR2 FQNNGV. This CDR3 has 13 residues. CDR3 sequence reads: CASSVDRDAEQYF. DNA of the CDR3: TGTGCCAGCAGCGTAGACAGGGATGCCGAGCAGTACTTC.

The CDR3 loop is CAWSGDNSYEQYF. CDR3 DNA: TGTGCCTGGAGTGGAGACAACTCCTACGAGCAGTACTTC. The chain recombines TRBV30 with TRBJ2-7; no definite D call. The V gene lost 1 base and the J gene lost 0 bases, with 7 bases spanning the gap. Germline loops: CDR1 GTSNPN, CDR2 SVGIG (reference sequence). This CDR3 is built from 13 residues. Full variable domain (remainder filled in from reference TRBV30 and TRBJ2-7): SQTIHQWPATLVQPVGSPLSLECTVEGTSNPNLYWYRQAAGRGLQLLFYSVGIGQISSEVPQNLSASRPQDRQFILSSKKLLLSDSGFYLCAWSGDNSYEQYFGPGTRLTVT.

CDR3 DNA sequence: TGTGCCAGCTCACCGGGGCTAGAGGGCGAGCAGTACTTC. Its translation is CASSPGLEGEQYF. The chain is built from TRBV18 and TRBJ2-7; perhaps D is TRBD1 or TRBD2 (5 bases each). With 3 bases removed from V and 6 bases from J, the gap between germline ends came to 12 bases. From germline, CDR1 is KGHSH and CDR2 LQKENI. This CDR3 contains 13 residues.

This chain uses TRBV5-4 with TRBJ1-1; D call uncertain. Germline values: CDR1 SGHNT, CDR2 YYREEE (reference sequence). Trimming took off 0 bases at V and 2 bases at J, with 8 bases between the two ends. The CDR3 spans 14 residues. CDR3 protein: CASSLDASNTEAFF. In nucleotides, the CDR3 is TGTGCCAGCAGCTTGGACGCCTCTAACACTGAAGCTTTCTTT.